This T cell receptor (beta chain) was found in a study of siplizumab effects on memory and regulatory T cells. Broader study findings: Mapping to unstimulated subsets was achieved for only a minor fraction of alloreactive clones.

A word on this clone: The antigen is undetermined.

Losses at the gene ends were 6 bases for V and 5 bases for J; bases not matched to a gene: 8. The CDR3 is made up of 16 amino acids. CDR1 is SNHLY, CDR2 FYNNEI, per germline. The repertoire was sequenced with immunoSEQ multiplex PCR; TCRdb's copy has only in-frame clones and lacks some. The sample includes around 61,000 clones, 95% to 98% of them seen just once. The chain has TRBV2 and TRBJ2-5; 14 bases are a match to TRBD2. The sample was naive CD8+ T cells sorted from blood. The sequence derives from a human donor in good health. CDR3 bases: TGTGCCAGCAGGAGACTAGCGGGAGGGTTAGAGGAGACCCAGTACTTC. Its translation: CASRRLAGGLEETQYF.